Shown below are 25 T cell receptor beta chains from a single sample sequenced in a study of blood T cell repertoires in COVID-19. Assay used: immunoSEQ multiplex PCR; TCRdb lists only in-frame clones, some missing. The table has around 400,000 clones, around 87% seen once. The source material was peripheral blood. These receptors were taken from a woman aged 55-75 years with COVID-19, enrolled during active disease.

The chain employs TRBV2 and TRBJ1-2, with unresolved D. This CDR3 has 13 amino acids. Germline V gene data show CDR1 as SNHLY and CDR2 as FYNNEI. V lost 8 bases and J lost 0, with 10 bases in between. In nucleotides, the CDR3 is TGTGCCAGCTTGGGCGGGACTAACTATGGCTACACCTTC. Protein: CASLGGTNYGYTF.

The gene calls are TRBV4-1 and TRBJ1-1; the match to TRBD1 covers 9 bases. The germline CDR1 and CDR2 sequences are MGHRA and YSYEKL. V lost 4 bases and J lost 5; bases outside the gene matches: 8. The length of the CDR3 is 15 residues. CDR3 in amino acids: CASSLTGTGPTEAFF. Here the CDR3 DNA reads TGCGCCAGCAGCCTAACCGGGACAGGGCCAACTGAAGCTTTCTTT.

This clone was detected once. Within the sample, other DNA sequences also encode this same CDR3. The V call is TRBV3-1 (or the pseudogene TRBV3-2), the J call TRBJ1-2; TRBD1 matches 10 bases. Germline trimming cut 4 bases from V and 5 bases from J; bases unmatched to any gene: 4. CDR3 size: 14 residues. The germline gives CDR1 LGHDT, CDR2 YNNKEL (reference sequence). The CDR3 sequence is CASSPGTGDYGYTF. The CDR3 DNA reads TGTGCCAGCAGCCCCGGGACAGGGGATTATGGCTACACCTTC.

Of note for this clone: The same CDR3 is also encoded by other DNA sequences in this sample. The CDR3: CASSIRTGDGYTF. The CDR3 DNA sequence: TGTGCCAGCAGCATCCGGACAGGGGATGGCTACACCTTC. V gene TRBV5-5 combines with J gene TRBJ1-2; 9 nucleotides line up with TRBD1. The CDR3 length is 13 residues. V lost 4 bases, J lost 6 bases, and 4 bases stayed unmatched. CDR1 is SGHKS and CDR2 is YYEKEE in the germline V gene (reference sequence).

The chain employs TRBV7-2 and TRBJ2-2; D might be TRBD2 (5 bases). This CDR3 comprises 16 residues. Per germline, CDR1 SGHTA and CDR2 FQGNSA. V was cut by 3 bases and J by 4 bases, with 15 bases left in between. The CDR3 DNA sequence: TGTGCCAGCAGCTTTCTAGTTTCGGCGGGCACCGGGGAGCTGTTTTTT. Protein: CASSFLVSAGTGELFF.

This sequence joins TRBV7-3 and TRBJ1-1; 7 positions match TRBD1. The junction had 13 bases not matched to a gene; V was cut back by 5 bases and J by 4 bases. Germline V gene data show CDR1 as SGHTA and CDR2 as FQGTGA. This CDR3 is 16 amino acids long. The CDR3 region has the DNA TGTGCCAGCAGCGCACAGGGACAGACCCGCTCCACTGAAGCTTTCTTT. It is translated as CASSAQGQTRSTEAFF.

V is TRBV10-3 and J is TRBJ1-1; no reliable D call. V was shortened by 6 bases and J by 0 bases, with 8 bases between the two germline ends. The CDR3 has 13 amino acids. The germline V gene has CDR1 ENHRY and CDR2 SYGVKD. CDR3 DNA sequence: TGTGCCATCAGACATAATATGAACACTGAAGCTTTCTTT. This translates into CAIRHNMNTEAFF.

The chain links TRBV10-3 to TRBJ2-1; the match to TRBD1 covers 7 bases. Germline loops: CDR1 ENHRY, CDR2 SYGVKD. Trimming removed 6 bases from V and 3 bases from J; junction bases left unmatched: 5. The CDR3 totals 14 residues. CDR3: CAIRETGIYNEQFF. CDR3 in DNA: TGTGCCATCAGGGAGACAGGGATCTACAATGAGCAGTTCTTC.

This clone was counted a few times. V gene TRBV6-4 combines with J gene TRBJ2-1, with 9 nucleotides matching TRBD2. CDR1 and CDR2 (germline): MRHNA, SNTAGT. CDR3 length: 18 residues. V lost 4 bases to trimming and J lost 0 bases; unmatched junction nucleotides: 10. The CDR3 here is CASSGSPSGASSYNEQFF. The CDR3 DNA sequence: TGTGCCAGCAGTGGCTCCCCTAGCGGGGCAAGCTCCTACAATGAGCAGTTCTTC.

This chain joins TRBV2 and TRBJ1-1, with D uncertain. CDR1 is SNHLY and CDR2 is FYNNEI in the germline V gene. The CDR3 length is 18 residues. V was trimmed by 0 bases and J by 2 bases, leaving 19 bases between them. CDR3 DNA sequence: TGTGCCAGCAGTGAAGCGCTTCGGGGAATAGGATTCAACACTGAAGCTTTCTTT. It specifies CASSEALRGIGFNTEAFF.

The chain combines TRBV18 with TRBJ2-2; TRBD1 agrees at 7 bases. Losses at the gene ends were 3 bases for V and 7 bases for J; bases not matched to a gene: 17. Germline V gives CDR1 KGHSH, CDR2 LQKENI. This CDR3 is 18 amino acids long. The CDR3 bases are TGTGCCAGCTCACCCCTAACAGGGGTCCTATACAAGGTCGGGGAGCTGTTTTTT. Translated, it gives CASSPLTGVLYKVGELFF. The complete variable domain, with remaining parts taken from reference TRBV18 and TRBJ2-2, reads NAGVMQNPRHLVRRRGQEARLRCSPMKGHSHVYWYRQLPEEGLKFMVYLQKENIIDESGMPKERFSAEFPKEGPSILRIQQVVRGDSAAYFCASSPLTGVLYKVGELFFGEGSRLTVL.

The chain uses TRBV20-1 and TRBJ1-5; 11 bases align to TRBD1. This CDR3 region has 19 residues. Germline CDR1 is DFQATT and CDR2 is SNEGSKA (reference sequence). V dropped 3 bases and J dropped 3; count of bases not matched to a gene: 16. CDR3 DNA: TGCAGTGCTAGTCCGGGACAGGGGGTAGGATCGGCTAACAATCAGCCCCAGCATTTT. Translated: CSASPGQGVGSANNQPQHF.

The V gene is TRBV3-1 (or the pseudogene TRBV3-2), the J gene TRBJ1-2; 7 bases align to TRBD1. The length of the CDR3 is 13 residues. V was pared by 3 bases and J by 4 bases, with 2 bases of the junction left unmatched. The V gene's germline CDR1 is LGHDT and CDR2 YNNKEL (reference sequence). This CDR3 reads CASSQTGPYGYTF. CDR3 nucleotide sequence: TGTGCCAGCAGCCAGACAGGGCCCTATGGCTACACCTTC.

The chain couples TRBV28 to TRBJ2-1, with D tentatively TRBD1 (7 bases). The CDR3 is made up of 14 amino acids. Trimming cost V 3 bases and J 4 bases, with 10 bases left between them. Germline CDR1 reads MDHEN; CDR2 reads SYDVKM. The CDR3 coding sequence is TGTGCCAGCAGTTTCCCAGGGGGGTACAATGAGCAGTTCTTC. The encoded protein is CASSFPGGYNEQFF.

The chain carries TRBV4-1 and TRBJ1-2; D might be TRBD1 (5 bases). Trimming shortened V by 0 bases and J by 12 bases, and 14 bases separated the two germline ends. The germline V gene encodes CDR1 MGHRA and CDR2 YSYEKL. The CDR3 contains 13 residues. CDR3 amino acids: CASSQDLGEGNTF. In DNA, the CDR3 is TGCGCCAGCAGCCAAGATCTAGGGGAGGGGAACACCTTC.

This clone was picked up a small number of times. The DNA of the CDR3 is TGTGCCAGCTCACCACCGGCTGGACAGGCTCGTGAAGCTTTCTTT. Encoded protein: CASSPPAGQAREAFF. The rearrangement joins TRBV18 to TRBJ1-1, with 7 bases fitting TRBD1. The germline gives CDR1 KGHSH, CDR2 LQKENI. The CDR3 loop spans 15 amino acids. After removal of 0 bases from V and 7 bases from J, the junction contained 8 bases not matched to a gene.

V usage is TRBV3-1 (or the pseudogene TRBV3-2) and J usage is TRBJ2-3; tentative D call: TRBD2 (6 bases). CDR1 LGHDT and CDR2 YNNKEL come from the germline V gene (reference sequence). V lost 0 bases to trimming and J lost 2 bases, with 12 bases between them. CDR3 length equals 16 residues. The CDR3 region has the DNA TGTGCCAGCAGCCAAGAATCTCGGGGGTACACAGATACGCAGTATTTT. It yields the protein CASSQESRGYTDTQYF.

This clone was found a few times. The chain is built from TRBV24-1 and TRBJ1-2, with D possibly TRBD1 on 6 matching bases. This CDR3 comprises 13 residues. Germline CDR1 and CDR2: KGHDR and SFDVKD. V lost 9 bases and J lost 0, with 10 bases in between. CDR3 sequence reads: CATSGGPNYGYTF. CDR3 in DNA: TGTGCCACCTCCGGGGGGCCTAACTATGGCTACACCTTC.

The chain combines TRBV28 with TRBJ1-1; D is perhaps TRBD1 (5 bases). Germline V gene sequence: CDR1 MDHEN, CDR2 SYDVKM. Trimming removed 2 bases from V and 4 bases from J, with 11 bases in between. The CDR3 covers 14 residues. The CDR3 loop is CASSLGGVGTEAFF. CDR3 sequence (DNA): TGTGCCAGCAGTTTAGGAGGGGTAGGCACTGAAGCTTTCTTT.

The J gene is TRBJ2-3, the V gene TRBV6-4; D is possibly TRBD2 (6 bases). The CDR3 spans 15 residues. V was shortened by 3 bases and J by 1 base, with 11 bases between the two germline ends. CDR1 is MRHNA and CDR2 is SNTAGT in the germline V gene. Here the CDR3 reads CASSEGIAGTDTQYF. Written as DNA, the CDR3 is TGTGCCAGCAGTGAAGGGATAGCGGGCACAGATACGCAGTATTTT.

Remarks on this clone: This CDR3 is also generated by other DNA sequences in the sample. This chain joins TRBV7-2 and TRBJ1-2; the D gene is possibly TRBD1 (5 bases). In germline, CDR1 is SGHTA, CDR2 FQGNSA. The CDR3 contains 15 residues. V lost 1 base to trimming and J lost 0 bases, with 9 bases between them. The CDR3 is CASSLGGGANYGYTF. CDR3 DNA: TGTGCCAGCAGCTTAGGGGGCGGAGCTAACTATGGCTACACCTTC.

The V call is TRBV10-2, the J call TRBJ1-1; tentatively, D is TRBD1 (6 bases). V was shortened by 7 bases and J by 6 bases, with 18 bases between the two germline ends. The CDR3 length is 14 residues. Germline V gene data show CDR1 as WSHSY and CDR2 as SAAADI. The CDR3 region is CASNRQAVGPEAFF. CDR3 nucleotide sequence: TGCGCCAGCAACAGACAGGCGGTGGGGCCTGAAGCTTTCTTT.

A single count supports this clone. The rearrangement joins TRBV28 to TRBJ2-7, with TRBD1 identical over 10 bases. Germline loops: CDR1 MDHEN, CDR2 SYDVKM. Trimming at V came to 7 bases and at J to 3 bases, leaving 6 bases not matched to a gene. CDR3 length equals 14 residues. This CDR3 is CASKETGGLYEQYF. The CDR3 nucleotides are TGTGCCAGCAAGGAGACAGGGGGCCTCTACGAGCAGTACTTC.

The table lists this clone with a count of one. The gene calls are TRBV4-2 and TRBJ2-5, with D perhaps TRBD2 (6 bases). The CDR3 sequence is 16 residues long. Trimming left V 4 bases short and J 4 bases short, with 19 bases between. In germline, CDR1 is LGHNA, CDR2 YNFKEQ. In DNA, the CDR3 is TGTGCCAGCAGCCTCCTAGGGGCGGGGTTAGGAGAGACCCAGTACTTC. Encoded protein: CASSLLGAGLGETQYF.

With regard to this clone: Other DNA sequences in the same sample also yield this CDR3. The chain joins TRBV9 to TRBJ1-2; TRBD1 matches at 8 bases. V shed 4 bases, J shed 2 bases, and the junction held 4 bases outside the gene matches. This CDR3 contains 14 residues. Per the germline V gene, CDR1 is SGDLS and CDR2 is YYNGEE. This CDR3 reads CASSPGQGNYGYTF. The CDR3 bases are TGTGCCAGCAGCCCAGGACAGGGAAACTATGGCTACACCTTC.